This entry is about one T cell receptor (beta chain). The sample comes from a study of memory CD4+ T cells and cytomegalovirus serostatus. The wider study: Donors were healthy Belgian adults, some 10 CMV seropositive and under 30 seronegative.

The sort gate was single viable CD3+CD4+CD8-CD45RO+ cells for memory CD4+ T cells. Germline values: CDR1 SNHLY, CDR2 FYNNEI. Trimming stripped 5 bases from V and 4 bases from J, with 8 bases between. This CDR3 spans 12 amino acids. The data were produced by immunoSEQ multiplex PCR, yet TCRdb's version contains in-frame clones alone and is incomplete. Of around 54,000 clones listed, around four fifths are singletons. The rearrangement uses TRBV2 and TRBJ1-1; no clear D gene. This TCR was recovered from an adult in good health and CMV-seronegative. The sequencing sample was made of memory CD4+ T cells from blood. CDR3 loop: CASSLRLTEAFF. DNA of the CDR3: TGTGCCAGCAGTCTTCGGCTCACTGAAGCTTTCTTT.